The next 6 T cell receptor beta chains were all read from a single sample in a study of cytomegalovirus exposure and HLA in healthy donors. The PCR made use of 60 Vbeta and 13 Jbeta primers. Repertoires were generated with immunoSEQ multiplex PCR, while TCRdb's copy carries only in-frame clones and drops some. The sample includes 120,000 or so clones, about 81% of them seen just once. Sequenced input: PBMCs. The receptors shown here come from a woman aged 50 to 65 in good health and CMV-seropositive.

Points on this clone: An end of the junction does not agree with germline; a read error may underlie this. The V gene is TRBV2, the J gene TRBJ1-2, with D possibly TRBD1 on 5 matching bases. Germline V gene data show CDR1 as SNHLY and CDR2 as FYNNEI. This CDR3 contains 14 residues. CDR3 amino acids: CASGEGRRLYGYTF. As DNA, the CDR3 is TGTGCCAGCGGTGAGGGGAGGCGGCTATATGGCTACACCTTC.

The V gene is TRBV4-2, the J gene TRBJ2-1; tentative D call: TRBD2 (5 bases). The CDR3 sequence is 17 residues long. V lost 2 bases, J lost 4 bases, and 18 bases lay in between. Germline V gives CDR1 LGHNA, CDR2 YNFKEQ. The CDR3 DNA sequence: TGTGCCAGCAGCCAACTCGTGGACGGGGTAACATACAATGAGCAGTTCTTC. Its translation: CASSQLVDGVTYNEQFF.

CDR3 coding DNA: TGTGCCAGCAGCTACCAAACTAGCGGGAACACCGGGGAGCTGTTTTTT. It specifies CASSYQTSGNTGELFF. This sequence joins TRBV7-2 and TRBJ2-2; 8 nucleotides match TRBD2. The germline CDR1 and CDR2 sequences are SGHTA and FQGNSA. CDR3 length: 16 residues. The V and J ends lost 4 bases and 1 base, in that order; junction bases with no gene match: 5.

The V call is TRBV5-6, the J call TRBJ2-5; 10 bases align to TRBD1. This CDR3 contains 17 residues. Trimming cost V 3 bases and J 0 bases; bases outside gene matches: 8. CDR1 and CDR2 from the germline V gene are SGHDT and YYEEEE. Here the CDR3 DNA reads TGTGCCAGCAGCTACGGGACAGGGGTGGGGTACCAAGAGACCCAGTACTTC. Its protein is CASSYGTGVGYQETQYF.

V and J are TRBV5-5 and TRBJ2-5; D might be TRBD1 (6 bases). Trimming left V 0 bases short and J 5 bases short, with 11 bases between. CDR1 is SGHKS and CDR2 is YYEKEE in the germline V gene (reference sequence). This CDR3 comprises 14 residues. CDR3 residues: CASSLARGVETQYF. The CDR3 nucleotides read TGTGCCAGCAGCTTGGCCAGGGGCGTCGAGACCCAGTACTTC.

The chain employs TRBV11-2 and TRBJ2-2, with D possibly being TRBD1 (6 bases). This CDR3 is built from 14 residues. Germline lookup yields CDR1 SGHAT and CDR2 FQNNGV. V was clipped by 1 base and J by 9 bases, with 12 bases between them. CDR3 coding DNA: TGTGCCAGCAGCTTAGCCCTCTGGGGGCGGGAGCTGTTTTTT. Its protein is CASSLALWGRELFF.